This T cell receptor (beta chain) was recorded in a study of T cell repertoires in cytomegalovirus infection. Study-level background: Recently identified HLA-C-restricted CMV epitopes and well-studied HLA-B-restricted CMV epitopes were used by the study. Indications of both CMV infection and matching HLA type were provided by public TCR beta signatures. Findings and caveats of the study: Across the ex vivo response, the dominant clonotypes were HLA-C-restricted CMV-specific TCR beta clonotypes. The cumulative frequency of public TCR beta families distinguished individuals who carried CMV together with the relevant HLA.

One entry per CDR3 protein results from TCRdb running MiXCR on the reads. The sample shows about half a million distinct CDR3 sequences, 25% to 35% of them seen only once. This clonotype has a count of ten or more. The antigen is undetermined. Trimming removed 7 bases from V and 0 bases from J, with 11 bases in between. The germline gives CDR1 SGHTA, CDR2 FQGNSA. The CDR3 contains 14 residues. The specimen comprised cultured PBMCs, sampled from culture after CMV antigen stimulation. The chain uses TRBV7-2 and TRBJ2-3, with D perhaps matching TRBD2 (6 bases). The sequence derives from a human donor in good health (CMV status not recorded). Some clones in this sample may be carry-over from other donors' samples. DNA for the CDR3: TGTGCCAGCACTAGCGCTTCTAGCACAGATACGCAGTATTTT. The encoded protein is CASTSASSTDTQYF.